Following are 5 T cell receptor beta chains from one sample sequenced in a study of blood T cells in healthy people across ages. Using a J-beta primer mix together with a sample-barcoded 5' primer, a second PCR was run for roughly 7 to 11 cycles. MiXCR was run by TCRdb on the 5' RACE reads, yielding one entry per CDR3 protein. The sample contains 1.5 million to 1.9 million distinct CDR3 sequences, about 45% of which appear only once. Sequenced material: blood. The receptors stem from a woman aged 18-35 years in good health.

This clonotype was found a few times. The V gene is TRBV12-3 or TRBV12-4, the J gene TRBJ1-2, with a tentative D call TRBD1 (5 bases). The length of the CDR3 is 13 residues. The V end was cut by 3 bases, the J end by 6 bases, with 11 bases between. The CDR3 bases are TGTGCCAGCAGTTTCGATGGGGCGAATGGCTACACCTTC. Protein product: CASSFDGANGYTF.

As for this clonotype: The junction does not match germline at one end; this may be a read error. V usage is TRBV6-5 and J usage is TRBJ2-7, with D possibly matching TRBD1 (6 bases). The CDR3 extends over 15 amino acids. Germline loops: CDR1 MNHEY, CDR2 SVGAGI. The CDR3 spells CASSFRGRSHYEQYF. In DNA, the CDR3 is TGCGCCAGCAGTTTCAGGGGACGCAGCCACTACGAGCAGTACTTC.

This clonotype was recorded a few times. As DNA, the CDR3 is TGTGCCAGCAGTCTAGGTTTAGCCAACGTCCTGACTTTC. It is translated as CASSLGLANVLTF. The chain combines TRBV2 with TRBJ2-6; D unclear. This CDR3 is 13 amino acids long. Per the germline V gene, CDR1 is SNHLY and CDR2 is FYNNEI. V lost 5 bases to trimming and J lost 7 bases, with 9 bases between them.

There are a few counts of this clonotype. V usage is TRBV12-3 or TRBV12-4 and J usage is TRBJ1-2; TRBD1 is a possible D gene (6 bases). CDR3 length: 16 residues. The germline V and J ends were trimmed by 3 bases and 10 bases, with 24 bases remaining between them. The CDR3: CASSFHTYGYRVSYTF. CDR3 bases: TGTGCCAGCAGTTTTCACACCTATGGCTACAGGGTCTCCTACACCTTC.

This clonotype was counted only a few times. The chain couples TRBV12-3 or TRBV12-4 to TRBJ2-3; D might be TRBD1 or TRBD2, each matching 5 bases. Trimming shortened V by 5 bases and J by 3 bases, and 12 bases separated the two germline ends. The CDR3 extends over 14 amino acids. The CDR3 DNA reads TGTGCCAGCAGTCCGGGGACCCAAACAGATACGCAGTATTTT. This sequence encodes CASSPGTQTDTQYF.